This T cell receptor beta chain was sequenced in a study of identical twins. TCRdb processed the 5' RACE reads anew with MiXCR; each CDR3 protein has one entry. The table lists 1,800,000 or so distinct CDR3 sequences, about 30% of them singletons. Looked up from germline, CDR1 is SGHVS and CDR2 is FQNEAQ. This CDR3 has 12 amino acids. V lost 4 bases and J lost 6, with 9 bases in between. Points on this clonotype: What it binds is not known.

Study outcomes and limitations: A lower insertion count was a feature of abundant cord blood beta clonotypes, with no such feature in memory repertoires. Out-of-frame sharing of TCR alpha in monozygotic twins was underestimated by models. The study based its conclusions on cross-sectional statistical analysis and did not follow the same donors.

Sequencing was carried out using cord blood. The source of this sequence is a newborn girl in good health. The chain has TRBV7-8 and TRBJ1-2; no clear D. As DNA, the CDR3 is TGTGCCAGCAGCTCCCATTTGGATGGCTACACCTTC. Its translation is CASSSHLDGYTF.